The present T cell receptor (beta chain) was sequenced within a study of blood T cell repertoires in COVID-19. The overall study: PBMCs, B-cell-depleted T cells, or T cells were the source of the cDNA or gDNA that made up the material.

Original processing methods: Amplification of reference gene primers provided the estimated nucleated cell counts. TCRdb's copy holds only in-frame clones and misses some; the assay was immunoSEQ multiplex PCR. V and J calls and clone size are given by that table; D and trimming were obtained from the DNA. The sample includes some 400,000 clones, roughly four fifths seen only once; the top ten take roughly 1.1%. Losses at the gene ends were 4 bases for V and 6 bases for J; bases not matched to a gene: 4. The CDR3 is 12 residues long. Germline loops: CDR1 SQVTM, CDR2 ANQGSEA. The J gene is TRBJ2-3, the V gene TRBV29-1; 7 bases fit TRBD1. The sequencing input was peripheral blood. This TCR was sampled from a human donor with acute or convalescent COVID-19. The donor label of this sample is uncertain. CDR3 DNA: TGCAGCGTTGTTCCAGGGGGTGATACGCAGTATTTT. The encoded protein is CSVVPGGDTQYF.